Sequencing of this TCR beta chain was carried out in a study of T cells after posttransplantation cyclophosphamide. Study-wide findings and caveats: Later post-transplant blood repertoires were often dominated by donor CD8+ memory clones. After PTCy, TRB diversity resembled that of CNI/methotrexate controls. Tissue-infiltrating T cells from skin or gut overlapped little with blood T cells.

V was clipped by 5 bases and J by 0 bases; unmatched bases: 6. This CDR3 has 15 residues. Germline loops: CDR1 SEHNR, CDR2 FQNEAQ (reference sequence). Repertoires were generated with immunoSEQ multiplex PCR, while TCRdb's copy carries only in-frame clones and drops some. The sample shows some 4,300 clones, approximately 70% of them seen only once. Comment on this clone: Its antigen is currently unknown.

Controls had myeloablative marrow grafts with methotrexate and calcineurin inhibitor, sampled at 1 year. The chain joins TRBV7-9 to TRBJ1-1; 7 positions match TRBD1. This material consisted of PBMCs, taken 321 days after allogeneic stem cell transplant with calcineurin inhibitor and methotrexate. The clonotype comes from a female patient aged 45-60 years who received an allogeneic stem cell transplant from an unrelated donor, was CMV-positive, and had acute and chronic GVHD. The graft donor may have given rise to some T cells. CDR3 amino acids: CASSRRRGLNTEAFF. CDR3 nucleotides: TGTGCCAGCAGCCGCCGTAGGGGGCTGAACACTGAAGCTTTCTTT.